This T cell receptor (beta chain) was identified in a study of blood T cell repertoires in COVID-19. Study background: Samples of COVID-19 (acute and convalescent) were obtained from the United States, Italy and Spain.

In the authors' workflow: Estimation of nucleated cell counts was performed using reference gene primer amplification. Assay: immunoSEQ multiplex PCR; the TCRdb copy retains only in-frame clones and omits some. V and J calls and clone size are copied from that table; D and trimming were computed from the DNA. This sample carries about 55,000 clones, approximately 85% of them seen once, and the ten largest clones take 15% to 20%. Germline V gene data show CDR1 as SEHNR and CDR2 as FQNEAQ (reference sequence). CDR3 length equals 13 residues. V trimming: 0 bases; J trimming: 6 bases; junction bases outside the gene matches: 2.

Sequencing was carried out using peripheral blood. The chain links TRBV7-9 to TRBJ2-7; TRBD1 aligns across 7 bases. This TCR was recovered from a human donor in a cohort sampled during active COVID-19. The CDR3 loop reads CASSLAGQPEQYF. In nucleotides, the CDR3 is TGTGCCAGCAGCTTAGCGGGACAGCCCGAGCAGTACTTC.